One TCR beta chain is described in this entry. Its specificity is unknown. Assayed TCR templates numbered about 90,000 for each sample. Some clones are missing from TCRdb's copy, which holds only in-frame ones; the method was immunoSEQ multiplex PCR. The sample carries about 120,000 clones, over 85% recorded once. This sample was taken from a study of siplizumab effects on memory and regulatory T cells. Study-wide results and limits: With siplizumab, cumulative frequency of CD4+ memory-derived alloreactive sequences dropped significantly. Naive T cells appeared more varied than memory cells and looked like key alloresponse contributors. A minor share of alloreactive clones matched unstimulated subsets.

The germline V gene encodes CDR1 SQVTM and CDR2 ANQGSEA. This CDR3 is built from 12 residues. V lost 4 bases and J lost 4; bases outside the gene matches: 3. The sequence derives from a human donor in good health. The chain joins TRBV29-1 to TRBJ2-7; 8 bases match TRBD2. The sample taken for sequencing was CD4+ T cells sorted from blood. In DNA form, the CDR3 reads TGCAGCGTTGTCGGGAGGGTGTACGAGCAGTACTTC. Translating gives CSVVGRVYEQYF.